The clone carrying this TCR beta chain showed up just a few times. Its antigen is still unknown. These data belong to a study of follicular helper T cells after annual influenza vaccination. Study-level findings and limits: Just roughly 9-22% of cells analyzed had recovered productive TCRB sequences.

Trimming pared 10 bases from V and 3 bases from J, leaving 12 bases between. CDR3 length: 12 residues. Per germline, CDR1 MNHNY and CDR2 SVGAGI (reference sequence). The method was immunoSEQ multiplex PCR; TCRdb's version includes in-frame clones alone and lacks a portion of them. Of thousands of clones in the sample, approximately 80% are singletons; the top ten hold around 3.3%. The time point is: 2014-2015 season, 7 days after vaccination. Excluded were substance abuse, HIV/AIDS, active cancer, immunomodulatory drugs and active illness. Blood volume per time point ranged from about 35 to 110 mL. ICOS+CD38+ and ICOS-CD38- fractions were sorted from non-naive CD4+CXCR5+PD-1+ cells.

The rearrangement links TRBV6-6 to TRBJ1-2, with D tentatively TRBD1 (6 bases). The sequence was collected from an adult who received the influenza vaccine. Here the sequenced sample was CXCR5+ CD38- circulating T follicular helper cells from blood, taken 7 days after influenza vaccination. Subset given: circulating Tfh, non-naive CD4+CXCR5+PD-1+ (ICOS+CD38+ or ICOS-CD38-). The CDR3 is CATGAAHYGYTF. DNA of the CDR3: TGTGCCACGGGGGCGGCCCACTATGGCTACACCTTC.